Listed here are 5 T cell receptor beta chains from one sample, sequenced in a study of cytomegalovirus exposure and HLA in healthy donors. PCR primers comprised 60 Vbeta and 13 Jbeta primers. Sequenced by immunoSEQ multiplex PCR; TCRdb stores in-frame clones only, minus some. Of approximately 120,000 clones detected, roughly 76% appear once; the ten largest clones hold approximately 7.7%. The sequenced material came from PBMCs. Receptors originate from a woman aged 50 to 65 in good health and CMV-seropositive.

The chain is built from TRBV6-1 and TRBJ2-2; D is ambiguous. There are 17 residues in the CDR3. Germline V gene sequence: CDR1 MNHNS, CDR2 SASEGT. The V end lost 2 bases, the J end lost 1 base, and 14 bases lay between the germline ends. CDR3 protein: CASSEPPTTGNTGELFF. DNA for the CDR3: TGTGCCAGCAGTGAACCCCCAACCACTGGGAACACCGGGGAGCTGTTTTTT.

The DNA of the CDR3 is TGTGCCAGCAGTCAAAGGACTAGCGAAGGTGAGCAGTTCTTC. It translates to CASSQRTSEGEQFF. The V call is TRBV2, the J call TRBJ2-1; 9 bases match TRBD2. V lost 5 bases and J lost 9; bases outside the gene matches: 8. Germline V gene sequence: CDR1 SNHLY, CDR2 FYNNEI. The CDR3 covers 14 residues. The variable domain in full, with the rest retrieved from reference TRBV2 and TRBJ2-1, is EPEVTQTPSHQVTQMGQEVILRCVPISNHLYFYWYRQILGQKVEFLVSFYNNEISEKSEIFDDQFSVERPDGSNFTLKIRSTKLEDSAMYFCASSQRTSEGEQFFGPGTRLTVL.

CDR3 in amino acids: CASSIMNGNSPLHF. For the CDR3, the DNA is TGTGCCAGTAGTATAATGAACGGGAATTCACCCCTCCACTTT. The V and J genes are TRBV19 and TRBJ1-6; no firm D call. CDR1 and CDR2 (germline): LNHDA, SQIVND (reference sequence). V gave up 2 bases and J gave up 7 bases, with 9 bases separating them. This CDR3 is built from 14 residues.

The rearrangement joins TRBV7-3 to TRBJ2-2; 13 nucleotides line up with TRBD2. The J segment lost 4 bases and the V segment lost 5 bases, leaving 10 bases of the junction unmatched. Germline V gene sequence: CDR1 SGHTA, CDR2 FQGTGA. The CDR3 extends over 18 amino acids. CDR3 in amino acids: CASSPHRRTSGGTGELFF. The CDR3 DNA is TGTGCCAGCAGCCCACACCGCCGGACTAGCGGGGGCACCGGGGAGCTGTTTTTT. Together with reference TRBV7-3 and TRBJ2-2, the CDR3 gives the full variable domain: GAGVSQTPSNKVTEKGKYVELRCDPISGHTALYWYRQSLGQGPEFLIYFQGTGAADDSGLPNDRFFAVRPEGSVSTLKIQRTERGDSAVYLCASSPHRRTSGGTGELFFGEGSRLTVL.

The rearrangement links TRBV5-4 to TRBJ2-7, with 10 bases that match TRBD2. There are 14 residues in the CDR3. J was trimmed by 6 bases and V by 0 bases; bases with no gene match: 3. In germline, CDR1 is SGHNT, CDR2 YYREEE (reference sequence). In DNA form, the CDR3 reads TGTGCCAGCAGCTTGGGAGCGGGGGGGTTCGAGCAGTACTTC. Residues: CASSLGAGGFEQYF.